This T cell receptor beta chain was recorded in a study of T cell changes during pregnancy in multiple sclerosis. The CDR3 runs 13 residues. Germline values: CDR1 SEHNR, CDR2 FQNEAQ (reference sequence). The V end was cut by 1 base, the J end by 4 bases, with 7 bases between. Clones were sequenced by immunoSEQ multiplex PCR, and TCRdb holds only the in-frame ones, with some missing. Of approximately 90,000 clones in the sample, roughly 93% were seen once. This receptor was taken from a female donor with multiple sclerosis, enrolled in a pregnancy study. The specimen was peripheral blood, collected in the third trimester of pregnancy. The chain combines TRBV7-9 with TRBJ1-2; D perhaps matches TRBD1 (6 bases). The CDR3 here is CASSLGDTYGYTF. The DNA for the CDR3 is TGTGCCAGCAGCTTAGGGGACACCTATGGCTACACCTTC.